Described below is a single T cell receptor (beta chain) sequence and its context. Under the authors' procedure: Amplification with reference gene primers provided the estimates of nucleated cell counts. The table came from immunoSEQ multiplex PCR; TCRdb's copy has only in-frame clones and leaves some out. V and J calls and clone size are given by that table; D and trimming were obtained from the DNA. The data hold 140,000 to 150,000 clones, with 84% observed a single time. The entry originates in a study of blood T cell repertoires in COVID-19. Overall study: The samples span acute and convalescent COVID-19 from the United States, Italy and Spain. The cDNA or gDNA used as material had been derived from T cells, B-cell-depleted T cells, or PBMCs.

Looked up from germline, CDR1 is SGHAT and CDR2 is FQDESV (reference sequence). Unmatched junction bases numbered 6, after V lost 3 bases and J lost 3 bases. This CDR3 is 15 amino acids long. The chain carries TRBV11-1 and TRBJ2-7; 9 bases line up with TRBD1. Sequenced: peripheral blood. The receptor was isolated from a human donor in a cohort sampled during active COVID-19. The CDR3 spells CASSFSRDRVYEQYF. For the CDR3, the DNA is TGTGCCAGCAGCTTTTCCCGGGACAGGGTCTACGAGCAGTACTTC.